The next 7 T cell receptor beta chains were all read from a single sample in a study of post-analysis software for immune sequencing data. cDNA libraries for TCR beta contained unique molecular identifiers. TCRdb processed the PCR reads anew with MiXCR; each CDR3 protein has one entry. The table shows fewer than 700,000 distinct CDR3 sequences, with 44% occurring only once. What these receptors recognize is not known. Study observations and caveats: Five TRBV segments, TRBV5-6, TRBV5-1 and TRBV20-1 among them, were found more frequent in patients than controls.

Sample: blood. The receptors stem from a girl between 10 and 17 years old with multiple sclerosis.

A word on this clonotype: The junction departs from germline at one end; a sequencing error may be responsible. The chain carries TRBV13 and TRBJ2-1; maybe TRBD2 (7 bases). The V gene's germline CDR1 is PRHDT and CDR2 FYEKMQ (reference sequence). The CDR3 runs 14 residues. CDR3 sequence (DNA): TGTGCCAGCAGTCTTCTAGCGGAGGGGGGTAAGCAGTTTTTC. It yields the protein CASSLLAEGGKQFF. The whole variable domain, filled in from reference TRBV13 and TRBJ2-1, reads AAGVIQSPRHLIKEKRETATLKCYPIPRHDTVYWYQQGPGQDPQFLISFYEKMQSDKGSIPDRFSAQQFSDYHSELNMSSLELGDSALYFCASSLLAEGGKQFFGPGTRLTVL.

The sample holds a few counts of this clonotype. Written as DNA, the CDR3 is TGCAGCGCCGGTGGAGGGAACGTCTACGAGCAGTACTTC. This codes for CSAGGGNVYEQYF. V and J are TRBV29-1 and TRBJ2-7, with TRBD2 as a possible D gene (6 bases). From germline, CDR1 is SQVTM and CDR2 ANQGSEA. V lost 7 bases and J 3 bases, leaving 16 bases between the germline ends. The length of the CDR3 is 13 residues.

This clonotype was observed a handful of times. CDR3 coding DNA: TGTGCCAGCAGCCGACTTGGCACCCTTGAAAACATTCAGTACTTC. Encoded protein: CASSRLGTLENIQYF. The chain joins TRBV7-9 to TRBJ2-4; D unclear. CDR1 SEHNR and CDR2 FQNEAQ come from the germline V gene (reference sequence). The CDR3 runs to 15 residues. V was shortened by 5 bases and J by 5 bases, with 16 bases between the two germline ends. The whole variable domain, filled in from reference TRBV7-9 and TRBJ2-4, reads DTGVSQNPRHKITKRGQNVTFRCDPISEHNRLYWYRQTLGQGPEFLTYFQNEAQLEKSRLLSDRFSAERPKGSFSTLEIQRTEQGDSAMYLCASSRLGTLENIQYFGAGTRLSVL.

This clonotype was recorded once. CDR3 sequence (DNA): TGTGCCAGCAGTTTAGGCGAGTACACAGATACGCAGTATTTT. This sequence encodes CASSLGEYTDTQYF. This rearrangement joins TRBV12-3 or TRBV12-4 to TRBJ2-3, with D unresolved. V lost 1 base, J lost 2 bases, and 7 bases lay in between. The CDR3 spans 14 residues.

This clonotype was found many times. The chain couples TRBV12-3 or TRBV12-4 to TRBJ1-2; D gene unclear. The CDR3 is 12 residues long. V was pared by 1 base and J by 3 bases, with 3 bases between. Here the CDR3 reads CASSLGHYGYTF. The CDR3 DNA follows: TGTGCCAGCAGTTTAGGGCACTATGGCTACACCTTC.

This clonotype was detected a few times. The V call is TRBV27, the J call TRBJ1-2; the D is unclear. CDR1 is MNHEY and CDR2 is SMNVEV in the germline V gene (reference sequence). This CDR3 comprises 14 residues. V was clipped by 5 bases and J by 2 bases, with 12 bases between them. The CDR3 sequence: CASSPPHNNYGYTF. CDR3 coding DNA: TGTGCCAGCAGTCCCCCGCACAACAACTATGGCTACACCTTC.

Only one count was recorded for this clonotype. The V call is TRBV27, the J call TRBJ2-3; 8 nucleotides align to TRBD1. After removal of 0 bases from V and 13 bases from J, the junction contained 6 bases not matched to a gene. Germline V gene sequence: CDR1 MNHEY, CDR2 SMNVEV (reference sequence). This CDR3 comprises 13 residues. In nucleotides, the CDR3 is TGTGCCAGCAGTTTATCGCCGGACAGGGTGAAGTATTTT. Protein: CASSLSPDRVKYF.